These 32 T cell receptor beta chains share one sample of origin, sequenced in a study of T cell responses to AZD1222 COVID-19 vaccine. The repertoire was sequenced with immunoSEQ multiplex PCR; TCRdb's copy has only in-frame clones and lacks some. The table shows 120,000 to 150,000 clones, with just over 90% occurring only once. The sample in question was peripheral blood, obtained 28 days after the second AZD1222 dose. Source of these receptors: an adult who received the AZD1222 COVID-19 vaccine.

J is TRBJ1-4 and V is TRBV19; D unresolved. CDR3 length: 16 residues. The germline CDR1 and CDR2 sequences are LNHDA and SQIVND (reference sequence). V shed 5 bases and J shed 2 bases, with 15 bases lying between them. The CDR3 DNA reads TGTGCCAGTAGTGGGTCCGGGGTTTCGACTAATGAAAAACTGTTTTTT. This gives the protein CASSGSGVSTNEKLFF. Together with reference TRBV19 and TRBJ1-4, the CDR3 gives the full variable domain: DGGITQSPKYLFRKEGQNVTLSCEQNLNHDAMYWYRQDPGQGLRLIYYSQIVNDFQKGDIAEGYSVSREKKESFPLTVTSAQKNPTAFYLCASSGSGVSTNEKLFFGSGTQLSVL.

The CDR3 DNA sequence: TGCGCCAGCAGCGAGACTGGGACAGATGAAGCTTTCTTT. This translates into CASSETGTDEAFF. The chain recombines TRBV10-1 with TRBJ1-1; 7 nucleotides align to TRBD1. Germline values: CDR1 WNHNN, CDR2 SYGVQD (reference sequence). This CDR3 is built from 13 residues. Trimming cost V 6 bases and J 7 bases; bases outside gene matches: 8.

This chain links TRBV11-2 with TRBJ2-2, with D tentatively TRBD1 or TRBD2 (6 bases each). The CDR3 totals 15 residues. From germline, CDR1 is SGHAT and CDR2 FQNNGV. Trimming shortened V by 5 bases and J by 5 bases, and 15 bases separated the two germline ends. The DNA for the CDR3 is TGTGCCAGCAGCCCTTCAGGGGCGGGGACCGGGGAGCTGTTTTTT. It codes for CASSPSGAGTGELFF.

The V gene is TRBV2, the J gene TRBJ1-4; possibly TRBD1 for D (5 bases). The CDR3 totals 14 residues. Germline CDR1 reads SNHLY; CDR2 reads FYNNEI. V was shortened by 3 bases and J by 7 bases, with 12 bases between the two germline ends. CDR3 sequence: CASSDGRDGEKLFF. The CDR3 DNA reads TGTGCCAGCAGTGACGGCAGGGACGGTGAAAAACTGTTTTTT. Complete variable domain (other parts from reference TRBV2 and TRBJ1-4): EPEVTQTPSHQVTQMGQEVILRCVPISNHLYFYWYRQILGQKVEFLVSFYNNEISEKSEIFDDQFSVERPDGSNFTLKIRSTKLEDSAMYFCASSDGRDGEKLFFGSGTQLSVL.

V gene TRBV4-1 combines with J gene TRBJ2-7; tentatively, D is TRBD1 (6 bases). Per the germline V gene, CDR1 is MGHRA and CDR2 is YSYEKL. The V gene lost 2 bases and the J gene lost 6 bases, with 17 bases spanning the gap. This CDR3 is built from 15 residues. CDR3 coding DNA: TGCGCCAGCAGCCAACCCGGGACACTCTACGGCGAGCAGTACTTC. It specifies CASSQPGTLYGEQYF.

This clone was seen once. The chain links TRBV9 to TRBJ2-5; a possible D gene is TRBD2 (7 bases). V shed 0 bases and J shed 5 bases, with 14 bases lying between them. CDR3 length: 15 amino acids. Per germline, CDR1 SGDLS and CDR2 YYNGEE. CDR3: CASSVDGGAVETQYF. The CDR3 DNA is TGTGCCAGCAGCGTAGATGGGGGGGCCGTTGAGACCCAGTACTTC.

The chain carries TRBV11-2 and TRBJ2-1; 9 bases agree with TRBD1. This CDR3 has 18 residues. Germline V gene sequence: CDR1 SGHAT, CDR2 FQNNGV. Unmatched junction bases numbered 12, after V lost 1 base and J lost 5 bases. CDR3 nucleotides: TGTGCCAGCAGCTTAGTGTTTCTAGGGACAGGGCTACACAATGAGCAGTTCTTC. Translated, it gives CASSLVFLGTGLHNEQFF.

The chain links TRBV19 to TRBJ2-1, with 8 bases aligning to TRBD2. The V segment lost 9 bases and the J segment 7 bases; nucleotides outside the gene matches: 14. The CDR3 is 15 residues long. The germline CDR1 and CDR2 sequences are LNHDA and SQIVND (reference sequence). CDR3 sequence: CASGGGAGVRNEQFF. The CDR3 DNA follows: TGTGCCAGCGGGGGGGGTGCGGGAGTGAGGAATGAGCAGTTCTTC. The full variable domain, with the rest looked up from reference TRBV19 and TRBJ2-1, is DGGITQSPKYLFRKEGQNVTLSCEQNLNHDAMYWYRQDPGQGLRLIYYSQIVNDFQKGDIAEGYSVSREKKESFPLTVTSAQKNPTAFYLCASGGGAGVRNEQFFGPGTRLTVL.

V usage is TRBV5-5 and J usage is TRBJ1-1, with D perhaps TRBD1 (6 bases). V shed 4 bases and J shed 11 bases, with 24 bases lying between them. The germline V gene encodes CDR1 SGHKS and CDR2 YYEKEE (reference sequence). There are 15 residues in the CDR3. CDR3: CASSTVQTGSGGAFF. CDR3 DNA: TGTGCCAGCAGCACCGTCCAAACAGGGTCCGGGGGGGCTTTCTTT. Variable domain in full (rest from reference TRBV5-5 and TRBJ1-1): DAGVTQSPTHLIKTRGQQVTLRCSPISGHKSVSWYQQVLGQGPQFIFQYYEKEERGRGNFPDRFSARQFPNYSSELNVNALLLGDSALYLCASSTVQTGSGGAFFGQGTRLTVV.

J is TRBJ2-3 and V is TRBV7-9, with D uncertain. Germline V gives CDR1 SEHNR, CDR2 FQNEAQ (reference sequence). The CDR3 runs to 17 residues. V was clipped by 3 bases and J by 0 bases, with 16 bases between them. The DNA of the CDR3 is TGTGCCAGCAGCTTTGCGACGAAACCGACTAGCACAGATACGCAGTATTTT. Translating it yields CASSFATKPTSTDTQYF.

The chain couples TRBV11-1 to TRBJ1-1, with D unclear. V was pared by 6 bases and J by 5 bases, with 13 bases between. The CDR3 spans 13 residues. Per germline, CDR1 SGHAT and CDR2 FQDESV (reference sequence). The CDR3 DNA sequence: TGTGCCAGCAGTCTTACGTCTGGGACTGAAGCTTTCTTT. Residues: CASSLTSGTEAFF.

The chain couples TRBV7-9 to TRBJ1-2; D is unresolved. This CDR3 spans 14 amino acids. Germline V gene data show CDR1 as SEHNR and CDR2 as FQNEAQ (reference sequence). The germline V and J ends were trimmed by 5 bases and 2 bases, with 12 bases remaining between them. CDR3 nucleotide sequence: TGTGCCAGCAGCGGTGCTCGGGAAAACTATGGCTACACCTTC. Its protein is CASSGARENYGYTF.

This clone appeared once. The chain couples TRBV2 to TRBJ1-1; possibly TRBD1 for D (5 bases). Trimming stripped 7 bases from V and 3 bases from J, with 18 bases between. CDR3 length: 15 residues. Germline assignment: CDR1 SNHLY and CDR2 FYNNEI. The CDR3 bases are TGTGCCAGCAAGAGTAGGACACTGGGAGACACTGAAGCTTTCTTT. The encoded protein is CASKSRTLGDTEAFF.

The CDR3 bases are TGTGCCAGCAGCTTAGCACTAGCGGGAGCCTACGAGCAGTACTTC. This codes for CASSLALAGAYEQYF. This rearrangement joins TRBV7-8 to TRBJ2-7; 11 nucleotides match TRBD2. The CDR3 spans 15 residues. V dropped 0 bases and J dropped 2; count of bases not matched to a gene: 0. CDR1 SGHVS and CDR2 FQNEAQ come from the germline V gene.

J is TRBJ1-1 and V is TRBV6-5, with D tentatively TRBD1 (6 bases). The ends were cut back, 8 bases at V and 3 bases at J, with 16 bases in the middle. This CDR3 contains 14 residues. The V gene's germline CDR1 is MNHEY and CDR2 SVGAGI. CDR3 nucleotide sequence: TGTGCCAGCGGTTTTGGGGGGGCATACACTGAAGCTTTCTTT. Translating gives CASGFGGAYTEAFF.

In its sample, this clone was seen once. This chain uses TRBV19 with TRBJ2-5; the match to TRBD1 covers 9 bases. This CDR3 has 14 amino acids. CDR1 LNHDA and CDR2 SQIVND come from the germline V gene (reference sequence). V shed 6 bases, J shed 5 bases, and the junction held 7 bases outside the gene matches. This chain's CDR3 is CASRQQGAGETQYF. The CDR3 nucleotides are TGTGCCAGTAGACAACAGGGGGCTGGTGAGACCCAGTACTTC.

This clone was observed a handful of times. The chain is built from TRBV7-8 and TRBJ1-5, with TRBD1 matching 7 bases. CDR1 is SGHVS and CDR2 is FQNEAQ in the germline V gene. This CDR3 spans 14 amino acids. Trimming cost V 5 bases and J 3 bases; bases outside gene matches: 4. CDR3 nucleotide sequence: TGTGCCAGCAGCCCGGGACAGAACAATCAGCCCCAGCATTTT. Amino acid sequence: CASSPGQNNQPQHF. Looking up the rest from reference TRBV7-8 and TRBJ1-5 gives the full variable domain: GAGVSQSPRYKVAKRGQDVALRCDPISGHVSLFWYQQALGQGPEFLTYFQNEAQLDKSGLPSDRFFAERPEGSVSTLKIQRTQQEDSAVYLCASSPGQNNQPQHFGDGTRLSIL.

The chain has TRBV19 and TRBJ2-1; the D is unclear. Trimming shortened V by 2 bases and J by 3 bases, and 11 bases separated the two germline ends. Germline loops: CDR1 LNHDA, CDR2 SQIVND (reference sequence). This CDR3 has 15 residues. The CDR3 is CASSIQPGYYNEQFF. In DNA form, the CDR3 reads TGTGCCAGTAGTATACAGCCAGGCTACTACAATGAGCAGTTCTTC.

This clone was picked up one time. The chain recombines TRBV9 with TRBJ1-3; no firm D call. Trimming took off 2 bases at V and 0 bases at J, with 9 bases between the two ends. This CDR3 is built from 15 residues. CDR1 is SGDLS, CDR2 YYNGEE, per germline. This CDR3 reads CASSVDHYSGNTIYF. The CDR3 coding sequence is TGTGCCAGCAGCGTGGATCACTACTCTGGAAACACCATATATTTT.

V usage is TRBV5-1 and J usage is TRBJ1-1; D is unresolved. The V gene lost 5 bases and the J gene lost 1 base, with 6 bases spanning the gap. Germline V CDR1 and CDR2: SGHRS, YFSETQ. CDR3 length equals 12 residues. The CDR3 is CASRGENTEAFF. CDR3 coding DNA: TGCGCCAGCAGAGGAGAGAACACTGAAGCTTTCTTT.

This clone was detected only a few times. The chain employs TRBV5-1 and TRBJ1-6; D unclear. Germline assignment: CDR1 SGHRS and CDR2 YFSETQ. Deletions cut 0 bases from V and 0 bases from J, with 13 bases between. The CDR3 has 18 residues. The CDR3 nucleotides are TGCGCCAGCAGCTTGGCCGGGCAGGCGAGCTCCTATAATTCACCCCTCCACTTT. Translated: CASSLAGQASSYNSPLHF.

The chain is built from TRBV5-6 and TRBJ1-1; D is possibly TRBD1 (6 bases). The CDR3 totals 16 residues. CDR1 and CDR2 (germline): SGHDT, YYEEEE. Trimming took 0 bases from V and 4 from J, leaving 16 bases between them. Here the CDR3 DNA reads TGTGCCAGCAGCTTGGCCGGGGGGCGTGGTGGCACTGAAGCTTTCTTT. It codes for CASSLAGGRGGTEAFF.

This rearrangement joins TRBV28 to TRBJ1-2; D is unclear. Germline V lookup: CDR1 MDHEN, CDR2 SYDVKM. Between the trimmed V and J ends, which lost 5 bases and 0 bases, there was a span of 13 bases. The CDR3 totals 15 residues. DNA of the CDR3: TGTGCCAGCAGTGGCCCCCACAGTACTAACTATGGCTACACCTTC. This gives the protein CASSGPHSTNYGYTF.

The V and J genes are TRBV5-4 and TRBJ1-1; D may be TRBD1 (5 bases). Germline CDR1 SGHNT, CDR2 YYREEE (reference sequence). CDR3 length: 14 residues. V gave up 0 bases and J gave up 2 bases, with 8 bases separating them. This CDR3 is CASSLARANTEAFF. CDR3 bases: TGTGCCAGCAGCTTGGCCAGGGCCAACACTGAAGCTTTCTTT.

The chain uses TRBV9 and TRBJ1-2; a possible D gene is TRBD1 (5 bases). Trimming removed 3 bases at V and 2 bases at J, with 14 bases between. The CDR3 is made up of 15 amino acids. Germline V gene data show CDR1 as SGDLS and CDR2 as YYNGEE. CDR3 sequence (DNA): TGTGCCAGCAGCGGACCCCTCCAGGGCAACTATGGCTACACCTTC. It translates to CASSGPLQGNYGYTF.

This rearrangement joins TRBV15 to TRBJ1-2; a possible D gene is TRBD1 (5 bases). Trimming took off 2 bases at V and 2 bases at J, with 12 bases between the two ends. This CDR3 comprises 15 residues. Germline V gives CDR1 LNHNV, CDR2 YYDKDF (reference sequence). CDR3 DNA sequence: TGTGCCACCAGCAGAAAAACTCAGGGCAACTATGGCTACACCTTC. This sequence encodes CATSRKTQGNYGYTF.

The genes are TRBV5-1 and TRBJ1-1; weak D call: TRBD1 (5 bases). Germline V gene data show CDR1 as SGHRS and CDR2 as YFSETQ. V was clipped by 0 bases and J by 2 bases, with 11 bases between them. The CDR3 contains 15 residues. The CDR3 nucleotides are TGCGCCAGCAGCTTGGAGGCGGGACTAAACACTGAAGCTTTCTTT. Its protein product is CASSLEAGLNTEAFF. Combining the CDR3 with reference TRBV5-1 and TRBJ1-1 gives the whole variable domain KAGVTQTPRYLIKTRGQQVTLSCSPISGHRSVSWYQQTPGQGLQFLFEYFSETQRNKGNFPGRFSGRQFSNSRSEMNVSTLELGDSALYLCASSLEAGLNTEAFFGQGTRLTVV.

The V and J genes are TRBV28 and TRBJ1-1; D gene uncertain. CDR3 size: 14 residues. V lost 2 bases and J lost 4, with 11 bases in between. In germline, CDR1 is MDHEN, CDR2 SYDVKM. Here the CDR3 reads CASSLVSPSTEAFF. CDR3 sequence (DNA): TGTGCCAGCAGTTTAGTGAGCCCTAGCACTGAAGCTTTCTTT.

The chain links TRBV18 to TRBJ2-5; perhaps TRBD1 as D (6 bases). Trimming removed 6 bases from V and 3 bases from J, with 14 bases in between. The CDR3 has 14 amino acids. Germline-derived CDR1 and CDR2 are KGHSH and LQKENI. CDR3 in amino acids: CASSHTGQKETQYF. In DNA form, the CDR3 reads TGTGCCAGCTCCCACACGGGACAAAAAGAGACCCAGTACTTC.

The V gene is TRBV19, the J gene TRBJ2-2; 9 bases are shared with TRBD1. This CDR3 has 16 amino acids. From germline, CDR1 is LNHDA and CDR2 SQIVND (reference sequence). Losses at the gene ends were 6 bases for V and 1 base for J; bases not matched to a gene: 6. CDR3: CASRPWGQGNTGELFF. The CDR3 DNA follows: TGTGCCAGTAGGCCCTGGGGACAGGGGAACACCGGGGAGCTGTTTTTT.

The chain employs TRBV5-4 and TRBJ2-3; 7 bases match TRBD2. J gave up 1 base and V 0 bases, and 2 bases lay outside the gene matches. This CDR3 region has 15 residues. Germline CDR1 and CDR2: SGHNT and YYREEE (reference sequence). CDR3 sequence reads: CASSLDRGGTDTQYF. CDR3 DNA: TGTGCCAGCAGCTTGGACCGGGGGGGCACAGATACGCAGTATTTT.

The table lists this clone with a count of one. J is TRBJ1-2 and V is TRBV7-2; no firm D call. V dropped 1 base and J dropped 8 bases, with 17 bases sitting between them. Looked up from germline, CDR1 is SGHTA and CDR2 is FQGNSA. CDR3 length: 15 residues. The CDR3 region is CASSLVIDSPKGYTF. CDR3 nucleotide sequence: TGTGCCAGCAGCTTAGTAATTGACTCACCGAAGGGCTACACCTTC.